Listed below are T cell receptor beta chains from one sample, sequenced in a study of blood T cell repertoires in COVID-19. Profiling relied on immunoSEQ multiplex PCR, and the TCRdb table lists in-frame clones only, not all of them. The table records some 170,000 clones, 75% to 80% of them present only once. Sequenced: peripheral blood. The receptor source for this set is a woman in her 70s with acute or convalescent COVID-19. CDR3s include the opening cysteine and the closing phenylalanine or tryptophan. Fields, in order: J gene, clone size, V gene, D gene, CDR3 protein, CDR3 DNA. A D gene is named only where the DNA matches it firmly. The listing skips clone size in some rows; elsewhere it reads once, few, many or a size class.

J gene: TRBJ2-1; clone size: .; V gene: TRBV7-9; D gene: TRBD2; CDR3 protein: CATAGGGYNEQFF; CDR3 DNA: TGTGCCACCGCGGGAGGCGGTTACAATGAGCAGTTCTTC
J gene: TRBJ1-1; clone size: .; V gene: TRBV25-1; D gene: TRBD1; CDR3 protein: CASRGQGATTEAFF; CDR3 DNA: TGTGCCAGCCGGGGACAGGGGGCTACCACTGAAGCTTTCTTT
J gene: TRBJ2-2; clone size: .; V gene: TRBV7-3; D gene: .; CDR3 protein: CASSSIAFANTGELFF; CDR3 DNA: TGTGCCAGCAGCTCTATAGCGTTCGCGAACACCGGGGAGCTGTTTTTT
J gene: TRBJ1-5; clone size: .; V gene: TRBV6-5; D gene: .; CDR3 protein: CASSSEGQPQHF; CDR3 DNA: TGTGCCAGCAGCTCGGAGGGTCAGCCCCAGCATTTT
J gene: TRBJ1-5; clone size: few; V gene: TRBV18; D gene: TRBD1; CDR3 protein: CASSPGQPNQPQHF; CDR3 DNA: TGTGCCAGCTCACCGGGACAGCCAAATCAGCCCCAGCATTTT
J gene: TRBJ2-5; clone size: .; V gene: TRBV3-1/TRBV3-2; D gene: TRBD1; CDR3 protein: CASSHLIGTGQETQYF; CDR3 DNA: TGTGCCAGCAGCCACCTAATCGGGACAGGTCAAGAGACCCAGTACTTC
J gene: TRBJ1-1; clone size: .; V gene: TRBV6-5; D gene: .; CDR3 protein: CASSYSLGNTEAFF; CDR3 DNA: TGTGCCAGCAGTTACTCGCTAGGGAACACTGAAGCTTTCTTT
J gene: TRBJ1-2; clone size: .; V gene: TRBV7-2; D gene: TRBD1; CDR3 protein: CASSLVGGTGAFYGYTF; CDR3 DNA: TGTGCCAGCAGCTTAGTAGGTGGGACAGGGGCTTTCTATGGCTACACCTTC
J gene: TRBJ1-5; clone size: few; V gene: TRBV11-2; D gene: .; CDR3 protein: CASSLESRQPQHF; CDR3 DNA: TGTGCCAGCAGCTTAGAGTCGAGACAGCCCCAGCATTTT
J gene: TRBJ1-6; clone size: .; V gene: TRBV7-3; D gene: TRBD1; CDR3 protein: CASSLMLGDRGNSPLHF; CDR3 DNA: TGTGCCAGCAGCTTAATGCTGGGGGACAGGGGGAATTCACCCCTCCACTTT
J gene: TRBJ1-5; clone size: .; V gene: TRBV24-1; D gene: TRBD1; CDR3 protein: CATSDRTGQGFGQPQHF; CDR3 DNA: TGTGCCACCAGTGATCGAACCGGACAGGGATTCGGTCAGCCCCAGCATTTT
J gene: TRBJ2-2; clone size: few; V gene: TRBV10-3; D gene: .; CDR3 protein: CAIGGAFNTGELFF; CDR3 DNA: TGTGCCATCGGTGGGGCTTTTAACACCGGGGAGCTGTTTTTT
J gene: TRBJ1-5; clone size: .; V gene: TRBV24-1; D gene: TRBD1; CDR3 protein: CATSGGTVNQPQHF; CDR3 DNA: TGTGCCACCAGTGGAGGGACAGTCAATCAGCCCCAGCATTTT
J gene: TRBJ2-7; clone size: .; V gene: TRBV7-9; D gene: TRBD2; CDR3 protein: CASSFGSGAYEQYF; CDR3 DNA: TGTGCCAGCAGCTTTGGTAGCGGGGCCTACGAGCAGTACTTC
J gene: TRBJ1-2; clone size: .; V gene: TRBV5-5; D gene: TRBD1; CDR3 protein: CASRPGQEFYGYTF; CDR3 DNA: TGTGCCAGCAGGCCGGGACAGGAGTTCTATGGCTACACCTTC
J gene: TRBJ1-5; clone size: few; V gene: TRBV12-5; D gene: TRBD1; CDR3 protein: CATRGQDNQPQHF; CDR3 DNA: TGTGCTACCAGGGGACAGGATAATCAGCCCCAGCATTTT
J gene: TRBJ1-1; clone size: .; V gene: TRBV5-1; D gene: TRBD1; CDR3 protein: CASATGTVNTEAFF; CDR3 DNA: TGCGCCAGCGCAACAGGGACAGTGAACACTGAAGCTTTCTTT
J gene: TRBJ2-5; clone size: .; V gene: TRBV3-1/TRBV3-2; D gene: TRBD2; CDR3 protein: CASSPSRAGVETQYF; CDR3 DNA: TGTGCCAGCAGCCCCTCGAGAGCGGGAGTTGAGACCCAGTACTTC
J gene: TRBJ2-1; clone size: .; V gene: TRBV11-3; D gene: .; CDR3 protein: CASSLPGSYNEQFF; CDR3 DNA: TGTGCCAGCAGCTTGCCAGGCTCCTACAATGAGCAGTTCTTC
J gene: TRBJ2-4; clone size: once; V gene: TRBV5-1; D gene: TRBD1; CDR3 protein: CASSSGQGQNIQYF; CDR3 DNA: TGCGCCAGCAGCTCGGGACAGGGTCAAAACATTCAGTACTTC
J gene: TRBJ2-3; clone size: .; V gene: TRBV7-8; D gene: .; CDR3 protein: CASSPRAQEDTQYF; CDR3 DNA: TGTGCCAGCAGCCCGAGGGCGCAGGAAGATACGCAGTATTTT
J gene: TRBJ1-6; clone size: .; V gene: TRBV12-3/TRBV12-4; D gene: .; CDR3 protein: CASSLTREPLHF; CDR3 DNA: TGTGCCAGCAGTTTAACGAGGGAACCCCTCCACTTT
J gene: TRBJ1-4; clone size: many; V gene: TRBV5-5; D gene: TRBD1; CDR3 protein: CASSLGQGRFGEKLFF; CDR3 DNA: TGTGCCAGCAGCTTGGGACAGGGAAGATTTGGTGAAAAACTGTTTTTT
J gene: TRBJ1-5; clone size: few; V gene: TRBV3-1/TRBV3-2; D gene: .; CDR3 protein: CASSPGFDQPQHF; CDR3 DNA: TGTGCCAGCAGCCCAGGGTTTGATCAGCCCCAGCATTTT
J gene: TRBJ2-2; clone size: .; V gene: TRBV11-3; D gene: .; CDR3 protein: CASSLTLTGSNTGELFF; CDR3 DNA: TGTGCCAGCAGCCTAACCCTTACAGGGAGTAACACCGGGGAGCTGTTTTTT
J gene: TRBJ2-1; clone size: .; V gene: TRBV2; D gene: .; CDR3 protein: CASREDSYNEQFF; CDR3 DNA: TGTGCCAGCAGGGAGGACTCCTACAATGAGCAGTTCTTC
J gene: TRBJ1-5; clone size: .; V gene: TRBV19; D gene: .; CDR3 protein: CASSIDTVQPQHF; CDR3 DNA: TGTGCCAGTAGTATAGATACAGTTCAGCCCCAGCATTTT
J gene: TRBJ2-7; clone size: .; V gene: TRBV3-1/TRBV3-2; D gene: TRBD2; CDR3 protein: CASSQLTSEYEQYF; CDR3 DNA: TGTGCCAGCAGCCAATTGACTAGCGAGTACGAGCAGTACTTC
J gene: TRBJ2-2; clone size: .; V gene: TRBV19; D gene: TRBD2; CDR3 protein: CASRRPIGTSGSKVSGELFF; CDR3 DNA: TGTGCCAGTAGGCGACCTATCGGGACTAGCGGGAGCAAGGTCTCCGGGGAGCTGTTTTTT
J gene: TRBJ1-2; clone size: .; V gene: TRBV9; D gene: .; CDR3 protein: CASSVGRGNYGYTF; CDR3 DNA: TGTGCCAGCAGCGTAGGGCGGGGTAACTATGGCTACACCTTC
J gene: TRBJ2-2; clone size: .; V gene: TRBV30; D gene: TRBD2; CDR3 protein: CAWSGGLAGAHGGELFF; CDR3 DNA: TGTGCCTGGAGTGGGGGACTAGCGGGAGCCCACGGCGGGGAGCTGTTTTTT
J gene: TRBJ2-2; clone size: .; V gene: TRBV7-9; D gene: .; CDR3 protein: CASLPGGPVTGELFF; CDR3 DNA: TGTGCCAGCCTACCCGGGGGGCCGGTCACCGGGGAGCTGTTTTTT
J gene: TRBJ2-2; clone size: .; V gene: TRBV28; D gene: TRBD2; CDR3 protein: CASLGGGDNTGELFF; CDR3 DNA: TGTGCCTCCCTTGGGGGAGGGGACAACACCGGGGAGCTGTTTTTT
J gene: TRBJ2-3; clone size: .; V gene: TRBV2; D gene: .; CDR3 protein: CASRGPNPTDTQYF; CDR3 DNA: TGTGCCAGCAGGGGGCCTAATCCCACAGATACGCAGTATTTT
J gene: TRBJ2-7; clone size: once; V gene: TRBV30; D gene: .; CDR3 protein: CAWGPPGARGSYEQYF; CDR3 DNA: TGTGCCTGGGGCCCCCCAGGTGCCCGGGGCTCCTACGAGCAGTACTTC
J gene: TRBJ1-4; clone size: .; V gene: TRBV3-1/TRBV3-2; D gene: .; CDR3 protein: CASSQDWGRPNEKLFF; CDR3 DNA: TGTGCCAGCAGCCAAGATTGGGGGAGGCCTAATGAAAAACTGTTTTTT
J gene: TRBJ1-2; clone size: once; V gene: TRBV18; D gene: .; CDR3 protein: CASSPPGGRIGYTF; CDR3 DNA: TGTGCCAGCTCACCACCGGGGGGGCGGATTGGCTACACCTTC